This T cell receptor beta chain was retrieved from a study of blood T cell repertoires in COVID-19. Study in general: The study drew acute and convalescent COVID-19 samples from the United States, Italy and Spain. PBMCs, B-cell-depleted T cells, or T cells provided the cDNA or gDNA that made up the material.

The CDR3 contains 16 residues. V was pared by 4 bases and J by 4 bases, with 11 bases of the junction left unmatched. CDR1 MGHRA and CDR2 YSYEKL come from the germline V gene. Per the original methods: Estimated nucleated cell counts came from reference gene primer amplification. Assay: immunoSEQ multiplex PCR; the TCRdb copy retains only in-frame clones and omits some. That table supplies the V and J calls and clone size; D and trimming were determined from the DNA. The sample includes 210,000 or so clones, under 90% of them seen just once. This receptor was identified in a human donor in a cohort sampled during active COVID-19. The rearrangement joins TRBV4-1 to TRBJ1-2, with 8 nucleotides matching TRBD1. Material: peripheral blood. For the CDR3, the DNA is TGCGCCAGCAGCCTAAGGACAGGGACGGGGAGCTATGGCTACACCTTC. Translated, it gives CASSLRTGTGSYGYTF.